This T cell receptor beta chain was profiled in a study of blood T cell repertoires in COVID-19. Across the study: COVID-19 samples from acute and convalescent phases originated in the United States, Italy and Spain.

Original processing methods: Estimates of nucleated cell counts were drawn from the amplification of reference gene primers. The table came from immunoSEQ multiplex PCR; TCRdb's copy has only in-frame clones and leaves some out. V, J and clone size are those of that table, while D and trimming were read from the DNA. Of 310,000 or so clones listed, 87% were seen once; the top ten hold 8.9%. The CDR3 has 16 residues. Germline V lookup: CDR1 SGHTS, CDR2 YDEGEE. V was clipped by 7 bases and J by 4 bases; unmatched bases: 13. The recovered donors of Cohort 3 showed two negative PCRs, clearance, or symptom resolution.

The chain combines TRBV5-8 with TRBJ2-2, with 7 bases identical to TRBD1. This sequence originates from a young woman who had recovered from COVID-19. What was sequenced was PBMCs or T cells enriched from blood (not recorded which). In DNA, the CDR3 is TGTGCCAGCCTGAGAATTAACAGGGGCGGCACCGGGGAGCTGTTTTTT. This sequence encodes CASLRINRGGTGELFF.